The entry below describes one T cell receptor (beta chain). The assay was immunoSEQ multiplex PCR, and TCRdb's table has in-frame clones only and misses some. The profile shows millions of clones, 85% to 95% of them singletons. Trimming removed 1 base from V and 5 bases from J; junction bases left unmatched: 8. Looked up from germline, CDR1 is SGHNT and CDR2 is YYREEE (reference sequence). This CDR3 is 15 amino acids long. The data originate from a study of shared clonotypes between healthy human individuals. J is TRBJ2-5 and V is TRBV5-4; TRBD1 matches 7 bases. The sequencing input was naive CD4+ T cells sorted from blood. Subset in this sample: CD45RA+ positively selected. The sequence was collected from a man younger than 35 in good health. The CDR3: CASSLYRGGEETQYF. The CDR3 nucleotides read TGTGCCAGCAGCTTGTACAGGGGTGGAGAGGAGACCCAGTACTTC.